Listed here are 10 T cell receptor beta chains from one sample, sequenced in a study of T-cell reconstitution after alpha-beta-depleted transplantation in children. The authors prepared the TCRbeta library with unique molecular identifiers. MiXCR was run by TCRdb on the PCR reads, yielding one entry per CDR3 protein. The sample has about 510,000 distinct CDR3 sequences; about 10% are singletons. The sequencing used PBMCs, mostly from graft donor cells, collected 180 days after TCRalphabeta/CD19-depleted stem cell transplant. These receptor sequences come from a female patient aged 2 to 10 who had a stem cell transplant for aplastic anemia, so the T cells may come from the graft donor.

The chain joins TRBV20-1 to TRBJ1-6; D is possibly TRBD1 (5 bases). This CDR3 comprises 14 residues. V was pared by 5 bases and J by 2 bases, with 10 bases between. CDR1 DFQATT and CDR2 SNEGSKA come from the germline V gene (reference sequence). The CDR3 sequence: CSAGRDPYNSPLHF. DNA of the CDR3: TGCAGTGCTGGCAGGGATCCCTATAATTCACCCCTCCACTTT.

V and J are TRBV7-9 and TRBJ2-5; 9 bases agree with TRBD2. The CDR3 consists of 16 residues. The J segment lost 3 bases and the V segment lost 4 bases, leaving 9 bases of the junction unmatched. Germline V CDR1 and CDR2: SEHNR, FQNEAQ (reference sequence). The CDR3 DNA reads as TGTGCCAGCAGCTCCGGCTATTTAGCGGGGGAAGAGACCCAGTACTTC. Its translation is CASSSGYLAGEETQYF.

In this sample, this clonotype turned up a few times. The genes are TRBV28 and TRBJ1-5; tentative D call: TRBD1 (5 bases). There are 17 residues in the CDR3. Trimming stripped 3 bases from V and 0 bases from J, with 15 bases between. The germline gives CDR1 MDHEN, CDR2 SYDVKM. For the CDR3, the DNA is TGTGCCAGCAGTTTCCGGGACTCTGGACTTAGCAATCAGCCCCAGCATTTT. It encodes CASSFRDSGLSNQPQHF. The whole variable domain, filled in from reference TRBV28 and TRBJ1-5, reads DVKVTQSSRYLVKRTGEKVFLECVQDMDHENMFWYRQDPGLGLRLIYFSYDVKMKEKGDIPEGYSVSREKKERFSLILESASTNQTSMYLCASSFRDSGLSNQPQHFGDGTRLSIL.

This clonotype was recorded a few times. V and J are TRBV7-9 and TRBJ2-2; D unresolved. The CDR3 is 13 residues long. The germline V gene encodes CDR1 SEHNR and CDR2 FQNEAQ (reference sequence). Trimming cost V 10 bases and J 0 bases, with 9 bases left between them. CDR3 nucleotides: TGTGCCACCCTCTCACCGAACACCGGGGAGCTGTTTTTT. It translates to CATLSPNTGELFF. Variable domain in full (rest from reference TRBV7-9 and TRBJ2-2): DTGVSQNPRHKITKRGQNVTFRCDPISEHNRLYWYRQTLGQGPEFLTYFQNEAQLEKSRLLSDRFSAERPKGSFSTLEIQRTEQGDSAMYLCATLSPNTGELFFGEGSRLTVL.

The CDR3 loop is CASSLTRSRGANYGYTF. In DNA form, the CDR3 reads TGTGCCAGCAGCCTAACCCGGTCGAGGGGCGCAAACTATGGCTACACCTTC. The genes are TRBV4-2 and TRBJ1-2; tentative D call: TRBD1 (5 bases). The germline V gene has CDR1 LGHNA and CDR2 YNFKEQ. Trimming took 4 bases from V and 2 from J, leaving 20 bases between them. The CDR3 has 17 amino acids.

This clonotype appeared a few times. The chain combines TRBV11-3 with TRBJ2-4; D remains ambiguous. The V end lost 3 bases, the J end lost 0 bases, and 12 bases lay between the germline ends. This CDR3 is built from 16 residues. Germline CDR1 SGHNT, CDR2 YENEEA. This CDR3 is CASSLALFLAKNIQYF. The CDR3 bases are TGTGCCAGCAGCTTGGCCTTATTTTTAGCCAAAAACATTCAGTACTTC.

This clonotype turned up a few times. The V and J genes are TRBV5-1 and TRBJ2-5; the match to TRBD2 covers 13 bases. J gave up 5 bases and V 3 bases, and 10 bases lay outside the gene matches. Germline CDR1 reads SGHRS; CDR2 reads YFSETQ. The CDR3 is 17 amino acids. CDR3 amino acids: CASSWETSGRAAETQYF. DNA for the CDR3: TGCGCCAGCAGCTGGGAAACTAGCGGGAGGGCCGCGGAGACCCAGTACTTC.

This clonotype was seen more than once but under ten times. The chain uses TRBV5-1 and TRBJ1-1; TRBD1 aligns across 10 bases. The CDR3 sequence is 17 residues long. V was pared by 10 bases and J by 0 bases, with 15 bases of the junction left unmatched. Germline CDR1 and CDR2: SGHRS and YFSETQ. CDR3 loop: CACAERDRGPMNTEAFF. Written as DNA, the CDR3 is TGCGCCTGCGCGGAACGCGACAGGGGGCCAATGAACACTGAAGCTTTCTTT.

V is TRBV7-3 and J is TRBJ2-2, with 9 bases matching TRBD2. There are 19 residues in the CDR3. Germline CDR1 SGHTA, CDR2 FQGTGA. Germline trimming cut 1 base from V and 3 bases from J; bases unmatched to any gene: 12. The CDR3 coding sequence is TGTGCCAGCAGCTTAATGGCGCTTAGCGGGAGTGGGGACACCGGGGAGCTGTTTTTT. It specifies CASSLMALSGSGDTGELFF. The variable domain in full, with the rest retrieved from reference TRBV7-3 and TRBJ2-2, is GAGVSQTPSNKVTEKGKYVELRCDPISGHTALYWYRQSLGQGPEFLIYFQGTGAADDSGLPNDRFFAVRPEGSVSTLKIQRTERGDSAVYLCASSLMALSGSGDTGELFFGEGSRLTVL.

This clonotype was observed a few times. The J gene is TRBJ2-3, the V gene TRBV5-1, with TRBD2 identical over 9 bases. CDR1 and CDR2 (germline): SGHRS, YFSETQ. This CDR3 comprises 18 residues. The ends lost 4 bases at V and 0 bases at J; junction bases unmatched: 12. CDR3 coding DNA: TGCGCCAGCAGCGGGAGGGCTAGCGGGACCCTTAGCACAGATACGCAGTATTTT. This codes for CASSGRASGTLSTDTQYF.